The 7 T cell receptor beta chains given below trace back to one sample, sequenced in a study of response to subunit inactivated influenza vaccine. MiXCR, run by TCRdb on the RT-PCR reads, gives a single entry per CDR3 protein. This table holds about 570,000 distinct CDR3 sequences, about 11% found once. In addition, the sample was reused for a study of T cells expressing NK-cell markers. As that report states: TCR beta libraries carry UMIs added by 5'RACE template switching.

Sequencing was performed on PBMCs from blood, taken on the day of vaccination. The source of these receptors is a man in his forties or fifties who received an inactivated influenza vaccine.

The chain couples TRBV12-3 or TRBV12-4 to TRBJ2-5; D remains ambiguous. The CDR3 has 13 amino acids. V dropped 2 bases and J dropped 5 bases, with 9 bases sitting between them. The chain's CDR3 is CASSLMMEETQYF. The CDR3 nucleotides are TGTGCCAGCAGTTTAATGATGGAGGAGACCCAGTACTTC.

This clonotype came up a few times. The DNA for the CDR3 is TGTGCCAGCAGCTTACAGGGTGGCGCCGGGGAGCTGTTTTTT. Its translation: CASSLQGGAGELFF. V and J are TRBV7-9 and TRBJ2-2; weak D call: TRBD1 (5 bases). The V gene's germline CDR1 is SEHNR and CDR2 FQNEAQ (reference sequence). V was shortened by 2 bases and J by 6 bases, with 10 bases between the two germline ends. The CDR3 has 14 residues.

This clonotype was seen at least ten times. This rearrangement joins TRBV5-1 to TRBJ1-2, with TRBD1 as a possible D gene (5 bases). V was pared by 4 bases and J by 4 bases, with 11 bases between. There are 13 residues in the CDR3. Germline assignment: CDR1 SGHRS and CDR2 YFSETQ. The CDR3 coding sequence is TGCGCCAGCAGCCAGGGACGCCTCTATGGCTACACCTTC. This translates into CASSQGRLYGYTF.

The J gene is TRBJ2-3, the V gene TRBV10-3; 8 bases match TRBD1. The length of the CDR3 is 13 residues. Germline loops: CDR1 ENHRY, CDR2 SYGVKD. V was clipped by 11 bases and J by 2 bases; unmatched bases: 6. This chain's CDR3 is CAAQDRVTDTQYF. In nucleotides, the CDR3 is TGTGCCGCCCAGGACAGGGTCACAGATACGCAGTATTTT.

This clonotype was seen only a few times. V and J are TRBV29-1 and TRBJ1-1; weak D call: TRBD1 (6 bases). From germline, CDR1 is SQVTM and CDR2 ANQGSEA. Trimming stripped 4 bases from V and 0 bases from J, with 12 bases between. The CDR3 runs to 14 residues. The CDR3 DNA follows: TGCAGCGTTGTAGGGGGGCCCATGAACACTGAAGCTTTCTTT. Encoded protein: CSVVGGPMNTEAFF.

The chain joins TRBV20-1 to TRBJ2-5, with TRBD1 matching over 10 bases. This CDR3 region has 13 residues. Germline CDR1 DFQATT, CDR2 SNEGSKA (reference sequence). With 4 bases clipped from V and 5 bases from J, the junction kept 4 bases outside the gene matches. DNA for the CDR3: TGCAGTGCTAAAAGGACAGGGGGGGAGACCCAGTACTTC. This sequence encodes CSAKRTGGETQYF.

The table lists this clonotype with a few counts. The genes are TRBV7-2 and TRBJ2-1; tentatively, D is TRBD1 or TRBD2 (5 bases each). The germline V gene encodes CDR1 SGHTA and CDR2 FQGNSA. The CDR3 has 16 amino acids. The germline V and J ends were trimmed by 4 bases and 1 base, with 14 bases remaining between them. The CDR3 loop is CASSSNTGGSYNEQFF. The CDR3 nucleotides are TGTGCCAGCAGCTCAAACACAGGCGGGTCCTACAATGAGCAGTTCTTC.